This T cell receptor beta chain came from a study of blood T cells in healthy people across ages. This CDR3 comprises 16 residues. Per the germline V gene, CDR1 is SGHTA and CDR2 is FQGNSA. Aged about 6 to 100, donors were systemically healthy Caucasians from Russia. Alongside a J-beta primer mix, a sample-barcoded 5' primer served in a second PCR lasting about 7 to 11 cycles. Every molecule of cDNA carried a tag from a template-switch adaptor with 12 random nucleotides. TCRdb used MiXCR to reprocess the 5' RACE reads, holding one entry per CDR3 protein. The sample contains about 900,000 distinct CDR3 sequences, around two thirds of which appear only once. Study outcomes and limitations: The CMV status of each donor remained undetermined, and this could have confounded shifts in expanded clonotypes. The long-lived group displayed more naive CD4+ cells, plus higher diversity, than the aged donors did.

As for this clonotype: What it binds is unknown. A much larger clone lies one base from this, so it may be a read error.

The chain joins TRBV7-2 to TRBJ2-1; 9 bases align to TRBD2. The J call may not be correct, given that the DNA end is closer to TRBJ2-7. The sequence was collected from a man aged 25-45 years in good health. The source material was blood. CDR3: CASSLGGGATYNEQYF. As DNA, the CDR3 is TGTGCCAGCAGCTTGGGCGGGGGGGCCACCTACAATGAGCAGTACTTC.